The 30 T cell receptor beta chains given below trace back to one sample, sequenced in a study of control samples from healthy donors and cancer patients. Profiling relied on immunoSEQ multiplex PCR, and the TCRdb table lists in-frame clones only, not all of them. Among 50,000 to 75,000 clones listed, around 87% were seen once. The sequenced sample was PBMCs. All receptors derive from a man in his 60s with colorectal cancer.

The genes are TRBV5-6 and TRBJ2-5; D remains ambiguous. Germline V lookup: CDR1 SGHDT, CDR2 YYEEEE. The CDR3 is made up of 14 amino acids. Between the trimmed V and J ends, which lost 0 bases and 0 bases, there was a span of 6 bases. The CDR3 is CASSLVGNQETQYF. As DNA, the CDR3 is TGTGCCAGCAGCTTGGTGGGGAACCAAGAGACCCAGTACTTC.

J is TRBJ2-5 and V is TRBV6-5; 16 nucleotides line up with TRBD2. The CDR3 is 16 amino acids. V dropped 2 bases and J dropped 7; count of bases not matched to a gene: 4. Germline V lookup: CDR1 MNHEY, CDR2 SVGAGI. This CDR3 reads CASSYGGTSGGGTQYF. The DNA of the CDR3 is TGTGCCAGCAGTTACGGCGGGACTAGCGGGGGGGGGACCCAGTACTTC.

The chain couples TRBV9 to TRBJ1-2; 7 bases fit TRBD1. J gave up 6 bases and V 3 bases, and 8 bases lay outside the gene matches. CDR1 is SGDLS and CDR2 is YYNGEE in the germline V gene. This CDR3 contains 14 residues. The CDR3: CASSGSEGAHGYTF. CDR3 bases: TGTGCCAGCAGCGGGAGTGAGGGGGCCCATGGCTACACCTTC.

The CDR3 DNA reads as TGTGCCACCAACCCCGACCTTATTTTCTATGGCTACACCTTC. The encoded protein is CATNPDLIFYGYTF. The chain joins TRBV6-2 or TRBV6-3 to TRBJ1-2, with no clear D. The CDR3 runs 14 residues. V lost 10 bases and J 4 bases, leaving 19 bases between the germline ends. CDR1 and CDR2 (germline): MNHEY, SVGEGT.

The chain is built from TRBV19 and TRBJ2-2; TRBD1 might be the D (7 bases). V shed 7 bases and J shed 7 bases, with 19 bases lying between them. CDR3 length: 15 amino acids. CDR1 and CDR2 from the germline V gene are LNHDA and SQIVND (reference sequence). CDR3 sequence (DNA): TGTGCCAGTACGGGGGACAGTTTGAAACGCGGGGAGCTGTTTTTT. Its translation: CASTGDSLKRGELFF.

The J gene is TRBJ2-3, the V gene TRBV9, with TRBD2 as a possible D gene (6 bases). The CDR3 consists of 14 residues. Germline CDR1 reads SGDLS; CDR2 reads YYNGEE. The V end lost 4 bases, the J end lost 2 bases, and 11 bases lay between the germline ends. The CDR3 reads CASSFRDFTDTQYF. DNA for the CDR3: TGTGCCAGCAGCTTCCGGGACTTCACAGATACGCAGTATTTT.

This chain joins TRBV6-5 and TRBJ2-7, with D possibly being TRBD2 (5 bases). V lost 7 bases to trimming and J lost 6 bases, with 10 bases between them. Germline CDR1 and CDR2: MNHEY and SVGAGI. The CDR3 runs 11 residues. The CDR3 DNA reads TGTGCCAGCAACCGCGGGCTCGAGCAGTACTTC. It encodes CASNRGLEQYF.

The gene calls are TRBV5-4 and TRBJ2-5; tentative D call: TRBD2 (5 bases). The CDR3 consists of 14 residues. The V end lost 4 bases, the J end lost 2 bases, and 12 bases lay between the germline ends. In germline, CDR1 is SGHNT, CDR2 YYREEE (reference sequence). The CDR3 bases are TGTGCCAGCAGCAAAGGACGGGAACAAGAGACCCAGTACTTC. As protein: CASSKGREQETQYF.

The chain carries TRBV18 and TRBJ1-1, with TRBD1 as a possible D gene (6 bases). Between the trimmed V and J ends, which lost 2 bases and 1 base, there was a span of 11 bases. CDR1 KGHSH and CDR2 LQKENI come from the germline V gene. The CDR3 runs to 15 residues. Written as DNA, the CDR3 is TGTGCCAGCTCACCATCGGGCAGGGGGAACACTGAAGCTTTCTTT. It encodes CASSPSGRGNTEAFF.

The chain carries TRBV3-1 (or the pseudogene TRBV3-2) and TRBJ2-7; 7 bases line up with TRBD2. The CDR3 length is 15 residues. The trim removed 3 bases at V and 0 bases at J, leaving 5 bases unmatched. Looked up from germline, CDR1 is LGHDT and CDR2 is YNNKEL (reference sequence). The CDR3 reads CASSQATSVSYEQYF. CDR3 DNA sequence: TGTGCCAGCAGCCAGGCTACTAGCGTCTCCTACGAGCAGTACTTC.

V and J are TRBV4-3 and TRBJ1-2, with 9 nucleotides matching TRBD1. Germline CDR1 reads LGHNA; CDR2 reads YSLEER. The CDR3 consists of 16 residues. With 0 bases clipped from V and 4 bases from J, the junction kept 6 bases outside the gene matches. CDR3 protein: CASSQDWDREAYGYTF. The CDR3 region has the DNA TGCGCCAGCAGCCAAGATTGGGACAGGGAGGCCTATGGCTACACCTTC.

This rearrangement joins TRBV7-3 to TRBJ2-1; weak D call: TRBD2 (7 bases). Trimming left V 2 bases short and J 9 bases short, with 17 bases between. Germline V lookup: CDR1 SGHTA, CDR2 FQGTGA. This CDR3 spans 15 amino acids. The DNA of the CDR3 is TGTGCCAGCAGCTTACGTTTGCGGGGGCTAAGTGAGCAGTTCTTC. As protein: CASSLRLRGLSEQFF. Full variable domain (missing parts from reference TRBV7-3 and TRBJ2-1): GAGVSQTPSNKVTEKGKYVELRCDPISGHTALYWYRQSLGQGPEFLIYFQGTGAADDSGLPNDRFFAVRPEGSVSTLKIQRTERGDSAVYLCASSLRLRGLSEQFFGPGTRLTVL.

CDR3 region: CSAPDRYEQYF. For the CDR3, the DNA is TGCAGTGCACCGGACAGATACGAGCAGTACTTC. The chain has TRBV20-1 and TRBJ2-7, with D perhaps TRBD1 (6 bases). Trimming pared 6 bases from V and 4 bases from J, leaving 10 bases between. The CDR3 extends over 11 amino acids. Germline CDR1 reads DFQATT; CDR2 reads SNEGSKA (reference sequence).

The V call is TRBV12-5, the J call TRBJ1-1, with D unclear. The germline V gene encodes CDR1 LGHNT and CDR2 FRNRAP. The V end lost 2 bases, the J end lost 8 bases, and 18 bases lay between the germline ends. This CDR3 is 15 amino acids long. The CDR3 sequence: CASGLPNKGMGEAFF. CDR3 bases: TGTGCTAGTGGTTTGCCCAACAAGGGTATGGGGGAAGCTTTCTTT. The whole variable domain, remainder taken from reference TRBV12-5 and TRBJ1-1, is DARVTQTPRHKVTEMGQEVTMRCQPILGHNTVFWYRQTMMQGLELLAYFRNRAPLDDSGMPKDRFSAEMPDATLATLKIQPSEPRDSAVYFCASGLPNKGMGEAFFGQGTRLTVV.

This chain joins TRBV2 and TRBJ1-6; D is unresolved. Germline CDR1 reads SNHLY; CDR2 reads FYNNEI. The CDR3 extends over 17 amino acids. The V and J ends lost 4 bases and 1 base respectively, with 14 bases between them. CDR3: CASSATHMKSYNSPLHF. The CDR3 DNA follows: TGTGCCAGCAGTGCCACGCACATGAAGTCCTATAATTCACCCCTCCACTTT.

This clone appeared once. For the CDR3, the DNA is TGCGCCAGCAGCTTGGAAGGCGGGGCCGGCACAGATACGCAGTATTTT. It specifies CASSLEGGAGTDTQYF. This chain connects TRBV5-1 to TRBJ2-3; perhaps TRBD2 as D (6 bases). The CDR3 has 16 amino acids. Deletions cut 0 bases from V and 1 base from J, with 12 bases between. CDR1 is SGHRS, CDR2 YFSETQ, per germline.

Concerning this clone: Other DNA sequences in this sample translate to the same CDR3. The chain couples TRBV5-1 to TRBJ1-1; D gene uncertain. V dropped 0 bases and J dropped 2 bases, with 11 bases sitting between them. This CDR3 spans 15 amino acids. Germline V gives CDR1 SGHRS, CDR2 YFSETQ. The DNA for the CDR3 is TGCGCCAGCAGCTTGGGAGACTTACCCAACACTGAAGCTTTCTTT. Translated, it gives CASSLGDLPNTEAFF.

The V gene is TRBV28, the J gene TRBJ2-7; D is perhaps TRBD2 (5 bases). Trimming removed 2 bases at V and 3 bases at J, with 14 bases between. The length of the CDR3 is 15 residues. Germline CDR1 and CDR2: MDHEN and SYDVKM. In DNA form, the CDR3 reads TGTGCCAGCAGTTTAAACGGGGATGCAAACTACGAGCAGTACTTC. Its protein is CASSLNGDANYEQYF.

The chain recombines TRBV5-1 with TRBJ2-5; 7 positions agree with TRBD2. This CDR3 is 19 amino acids long. Germline V gives CDR1 SGHRS, CDR2 YFSETQ. V was pared by 4 bases and J by 4 bases, with 22 bases of the junction left unmatched. This chain's CDR3 is CASSPGSGNLLAAVETQYF. Here the CDR3 DNA reads TGCGCCAGCAGCCCGGGCTCGGGCAACCTTCTAGCGGCCGTAGAGACCCAGTACTTC.

This sequence joins TRBV2 and TRBJ1-1; D perhaps matches TRBD1 (5 bases). Germline CDR1 and CDR2: SNHLY and FYNNEI. The CDR3 has 14 residues. V dropped 8 bases and J dropped 8 bases, with 21 bases sitting between them. CDR3 in amino acids: CASSTPRAPREAFF. The CDR3 DNA is TGTGCCAGCTCAACCCCCAGGGCGCCCCGCGAAGCTTTCTTT.

The rearrangement links TRBV7-2 to TRBJ2-7; 8 bases align to TRBD1. This CDR3 region has 15 residues. Trimming at V came to 4 bases and at J to 1 base, leaving 6 bases not matched to a gene. Germline loops: CDR1 SGHTA, CDR2 FQGNSA. This CDR3 is CASSWGTGPSYEQYF. The DNA of the CDR3 is TGTGCCAGCAGCTGGGGGACAGGACCTTCCTACGAGCAGTACTTC.

This chain joins TRBV12-3 or TRBV12-4 and TRBJ2-7; no reliable D call. V dropped 7 bases and J dropped 3 bases, with 10 bases sitting between them. The CDR3 totals 12 residues. The CDR3 nucleotides read TGTGCCAGCACCTACCGGCGCTACGAGCAGTACTTC. Its translation: CASTYRRYEQYF.

The chain employs TRBV5-1 and TRBJ2-1; no reliable D call. The CDR3 runs 14 residues. Germline lookup yields CDR1 SGHRS and CDR2 YFSETQ. V lost 0 bases and J lost 6, with 10 bases in between. DNA for the CDR3: TGCGCCAGCAGCTTGGCGCAAATTACCAATGAGCAGTTCTTC. Protein: CASSLAQITNEQFF.

This chain uses TRBV2 with TRBJ2-1; D may be TRBD1 (5 bases). Trimming took off 4 bases at V and 8 bases at J, with 15 bases between the two ends. CDR1 SNHLY and CDR2 FYNNEI come from the germline V gene. The length of the CDR3 is 14 residues. For the CDR3, the DNA is TGTGCCAGCAGTGTTGGCAGGGTGATGGATGAGCAGTTCTTC. Translation gives CASSVGRVMDEQFF. The full variable domain, its missing parts supplied by reference TRBV2 and TRBJ2-1, is EPEVTQTPSHQVTQMGQEVILRCVPISNHLYFYWYRQILGQKVEFLVSFYNNEISEKSEIFDDQFSVERPDGSNFTLKIRSTKLEDSAMYFCASSVGRVMDEQFFGPGTRLTVL.

The chain couples TRBV2 to TRBJ1-2; 8 bases map to TRBD1. Germline V gene data show CDR1 as SNHLY and CDR2 as FYNNEI. The junction had 0 bases not matched to a gene; V was cut back by 1 base and J by 5 bases. This CDR3 comprises 13 residues. CDR3 DNA: TGTGCCAGCAGTGAAGGACAGGGGTATGGCTACACCTTC. Protein: CASSEGQGYGYTF.

This chain uses TRBV6-4 with TRBJ1-2; 8 bases are a match to TRBD1. Per the germline V gene, CDR1 is MRHNA and CDR2 is SNTAGT. The CDR3 has 14 amino acids. The J segment lost 7 bases and the V segment lost 6 bases, leaving 10 bases of the junction unmatched. The CDR3 region has the DNA TGTGCCAGCAGCTTTGACAGGGGACGAGGTGGCTACACCTTC. Translating gives CASSFDRGRGGYTF.

This chain uses TRBV5-5 with TRBJ2-7; D is possibly TRBD1 (5 bases). V was cut by 6 bases and J by 2 bases, with 18 bases left in between. Germline loops: CDR1 SGHKS, CDR2 YYEKEE (reference sequence). This CDR3 comprises 15 residues. Written as DNA, the CDR3 is TGTGCCAGCACCCAACTTTCGACAGAGACCTACGAGCAGTACTTC. This translates into CASTQLSTETYEQYF.

This clone was observed once. This chain uses TRBV19 with TRBJ1-4; D not certain. Looked up from germline, CDR1 is LNHDA and CDR2 is SQIVND (reference sequence). The germline V and J ends were trimmed by 6 bases and 4 bases, with 9 bases remaining between them. The CDR3 contains 13 residues. The CDR3 nucleotides are TGTGCCAGTAGAAGGGCCTATAATGAAAAACTGTTTTTT. Translation gives CASRRAYNEKLFF.

This clone was detected a few times. V usage is TRBV29-1 and J usage is TRBJ1-2; TRBD1 is a possible D gene (5 bases). Looked up from germline, CDR1 is SQVTM and CDR2 is ANQGSEA. The V end lost 4 bases, the J end lost 0 bases, and 12 bases lay between the germline ends. There are 14 residues in the CDR3. CDR3 protein: CSVGGRVSNYGYTF. The CDR3 nucleotides are TGCAGCGTTGGGGGGAGGGTTTCTAACTATGGCTACACCTTC.

CDR3 residues: CASSSGGTSSGNTIYF. CDR3 DNA: TGTGCCAGCAGCTCCGGGGGCACCAGCTCTGGAAACACCATATATTTT. The rearrangement links TRBV9 to TRBJ1-3; tentatively, D is TRBD1 (6 bases). Germline CDR1 is SGDLS and CDR2 is YYNGEE. V lost 4 bases and J 0 bases, leaving 14 bases between the germline ends. CDR3 size: 16 residues. Complete variable domain (other parts from reference TRBV9 and TRBJ1-3): DSGVTQTPKHLITATGQRVTLRCSPRSGDLSVYWYQQSLDQGLQFLIQYYNGEERAKGNILERFSAQQFPDLHSELNLSSLELGDSALYFCASSSGGTSSGNTIYFGEGSWLTVV.